This TCR beta chain was sequenced during a study of cytomegalovirus exposure and HLA in healthy donors (dated by TCRdb to the late 2010s). Broadly, across the study: In an earlier analysis of several hundred of the donors, less than 350 Gb of sequence data and 100 million or so unique TCR beta sequences from about 180 million T cells were reported. An early release that covered about 600 HLA-typed donors contained approximately 290 gigabases of sequencing data and 65 million to 100 million unique TCR sequences. Of the 300 to 400 genotyped donors, over 70% fell in the genetic ancestry cluster associated with self-reported Caucasian donors. The study aimed to test whether signatures of past pathogen exposure could be identified by cataloging public T cell receptors. The study used immunosequencing to profile the T cell repertoires of approximately 690 subjects and linked those repertoires to cytomegalovirus serostatus. Besides the first cohort of approximately 710 subjects, a separate validation cohort made up of 120 different subjects was used. The study combined high-throughput TCR immunosequencing, statistical association of individual TCRs with disease status, and machine learning to predict cytomegalovirus infection status. A later analysis re-analyzed previously published TCR beta repertoires from 600 to 850 donors and added high-resolution HLA genotyping to study TCR occurrence patterns. Rather than drawing on any new phenotypic data, the later analysis identified candidate immune exposures from TCR beta sequences and the way those sequences occurred across donors. An earlier analysis of about 600 of the donors used high-throughput TCR beta sequencing to judge whether each TCR beta V gene segment behaved as functional or pseudogenic. Donor age, sex, ethnicity and CMV serostatus were compiled together with the repertoire data. In a later genetic analysis, genome-wide SNP genotypes for about 55% of the roughly 700 donors were used, and that subset was treated as a discovery cohort. All discovery cohort repertoires had been generated on a single sequencing platform. HLA typing covered class I and class II loci at four-digit resolution. Typing coverage varied by locus: roughly 620-630 donors for A, B, C, DRB1 and DQB1; 522 for DQA1; around 570 for DPA1; some 470 for DPB1. Four or five DR-DQ haplotypes were handled as single units for association and clustering, since linkage in the cohort was strong. Among 398 genotyped donors of the cohort, an average of about 240,000 unique TCR beta nucleotide sequences were sequenced per donor, around a sixth of them non-productive.

The library relied on the immunoSEQ multiplex PCR assay. For the multiplex PCR, a mixture combining 60 forward primers for TCR Vbeta segments and 13 reverse primers for TCR Jbeta segments was used. A multiplex PCR assay on genomic DNA amplified the CDR3 region of rearranged TCR beta genes. The Illumina HiSeq System was used to sequence the amplified TCR beta libraries as 87-base-pair reads. Turning to the authors' computational methods: A later analysis tallied 80 million to 95 million unique TCR beta chains across the 700 or so repertoires, and 10 million to 11 million of those chains were shared by two or more donors. To remove PCR and sequencing errors, raw reads were error-corrected and collapsed into unique sequences using a nearest-neighbor algorithm that merged closely related sequences. V, D and J gene segments were assigned by aligning CDR3 sequences to IMGT reference sequences. For a sequence to be retained, a match of at least six nucleotides to both a V gene segment and a J gene segment was required. Rearrangements were called productive when the CDR3 lacked stop codons and stayed in frame with V and J; all others were non-productive. CDR3 was defined by IMGT convention, running from the second conserved V-encoded cysteine to the conserved J-encoded phenylalanine. The earlier analysis of 500 to 600 of the donors excluded sequences that lacked an unambiguous match to a single V gene segment. An earlier analysis of about 600 of the donors called V segments functional above 56.7% productive rearrangements and segregating when the between-donor standard deviation exceeded 5%. A statistical classification framework was developed to diagnose cytomegalovirus status using the catalog of TCR beta chain sequences. V and J gene assignment, in a later analysis, came from comparing TCR nucleotide sequences with IMGT/GENE-DB human TR gene sequences. Using the TCRdist pipeline, a later analysis assigned CDR3 sequences along with most-parsimonious VDJ recombination scenarios. In a later analysis, each TCR beta chain was defined by its CDR3 amino acid sequence together with its V-gene family, and reads without a unique V-gene family were excluded. As a way to deal with suspected cross-contamination and a sequencing artifact, a later analysis dropped under 600 nucleotide sequences that were highly shared and had low generation probability. In a later analysis, a clonal expansion index for each public chain was calculated from normalized within-repertoire ranks of inferred template counts. In a later analysis, generation probabilities were computed using a VDJ recombination model fitted to out-of-frame rearrangements, and the results were checked against IGoR. In a later analysis, hypergeometric tests were used to score TCR-TCR, TCR-HLA and TCR-CMV co-occurrence, with a repertoire-size bias correction applied to TCR pairs. In a later analysis, false discovery rates were estimated by permuting HLA or CMV assignments 20 times. A later analysis grouped co-occurring TCRs with DBSCAN, adding TCRdist sequence similarity when clustering within HLA-allele-positive subsets. For co-occurrence clustering, repertoires with fewer than 30,000 or more than 120,000 public chains were excluded, along with a handful of repertoires with anomalous nucleotide sharing. TCRdb mirrors the immuneACCESS table, restricted to in-frame sequences. Some clones are absent from its copies; in checked studies, under half trace to an unresolved V gene, and the reason for the others is unknown. The V and J calls and the clone size are those of that table, but D and trimming were determined from the DNA. Across this sample there are some 110,000 clones, with about 80% seen only once. Approximately 8.2% of the sample goes to the ten largest clones.

The cohort consisted of approximately 670 healthy bone marrow donors. All cohort members were sampled while nominally healthy, although unrecorded immune exposures were likely present. The donor tested CMV seropositive and was one of the 289 seropositive cohort members. A peripheral blood sample was collected from each donor, and TCR beta sequencing was performed on peripheral blood mononuclear cells. The Qiagen DNeasy Blood Extraction Kit was used to extract genomic DNA from the blood cell samples. What the study reported, not specific to this receptor: A later analysis found that TCR association rates varied across HLA loci, with DRB1 alleles showing the most associated TCRs and HLA-C alleles the fewest. The cohort was sequenced for TCR beta chains only, and without alpha or paired-chain data the features that could be detected were limited. In a later analysis, HLA-associated TCR beta chains showed more clonal expansion and lower generation probabilities than non-associated chains that were equally common. A further reported finding was that TCR beta sequences accurately predicted the HLA-A and HLA-B alleles for most subjects in the first cohort. A cluster of highly shared sequence variants was judged likely to be a technical artifact of the sequencing pipeline. In a later analysis, around 17,000 TCR beta sequences were associated with specific HLA alleles at a false discovery rate of 0.05. Cytomegalovirus status was reported to be diagnosed by the classifier with high specificity and sensitivity in both the original and validation cohorts. In vitro tests confirmed that a few of the cytomegalovirus-associated TCR beta chains recognize cytomegalovirus antigens. In a later analysis, most CMV-associated TCR beta chains were found to appear HLA-restricted, with HLA associations seemingly driven largely by CMV exposure. Because HLA typing was unavailable for some donors at each locus, only the typed subset was used in association tests. In an earlier analysis of roughly 560 of the donors, most TCR beta V segments were observed in productive rearrangements about 87% or about 30% of the time, broadly matching IMGT annotations. Across donors, most TCR sequences were observed very rarely, whereas some public TCRs were present in many individuals. The presence/absence analyses assumed that sequencing depth was roughly uniform across donors, and that assumption may not be true. A later analysis reported that several top co-occurrence clusters appeared linked to parvovirus B19, influenza, CMV and Epstein-Barr virus. Assigning TCR associations to individual alleles was difficult when HLA alleles, especially DR and DQ, strongly co-occurred. The authors suggested that the approach could potentially be extended to other disease states and immunological phenotypes. Correlated functional status among segregating V segments might be attributable to linkage disequilibrium, but an unknown experimental factor could not be ruled out. A later genetic analysis reported fewer N-insertions in productive TCRs among donors in an Asian-associated ancestry cluster than the roughly 690-donor mean. In the study, roughly 160 TCR beta chains were listed as associated with cytomegalovirus. In a later genetic analysis, a missense DCLRE1C variant was associated with V-gene and J-gene trimming of TCR beta chains, and the association was replicated in an independent cohort. CMV serostatus was the only immune exposure information available for the cohort. Because the 87-base-pair reads could not distinguish some IMGT-functional V segments, including TRBV6-2 and TRBV6-3, those segments were excluded. The earlier analysis of around 600 of the donors excluded approximately 17 rarely observed V segments, including chromosome 9 orphons, because counts were too low.

Remarks on this clone: Its antigen has not been determined. Per-nucleotide qualities are absent, and no much larger clonotype sits a single base away.

Compared with germline, V lacks 8 bases and J lacks 4 bases; bases without a gene match: 5. The CDR3 starts with the cysteine, ends with the phenylalanine, and has 13 residues. CDR3 DNA is the only sequence kept; it has 39 bases, read in frame from the first base. Taken from the germline V gene, the CDR1 and CDR2 loops are SGHNT and YENEEA. The sequence is built from TRBV11-3 and TRBJ2-7; 10 junctional bases match TRBD2. The source material was PBMCs. The sequence came from a man aged 40-49 years in good health and CMV-seropositive. The CDR3 loop reads CASGSGRRYEQYF. The sequenced DNA: TGTGCCAGCGGTAGCGGGAGGAGGTACGAGCAGTACTTC.